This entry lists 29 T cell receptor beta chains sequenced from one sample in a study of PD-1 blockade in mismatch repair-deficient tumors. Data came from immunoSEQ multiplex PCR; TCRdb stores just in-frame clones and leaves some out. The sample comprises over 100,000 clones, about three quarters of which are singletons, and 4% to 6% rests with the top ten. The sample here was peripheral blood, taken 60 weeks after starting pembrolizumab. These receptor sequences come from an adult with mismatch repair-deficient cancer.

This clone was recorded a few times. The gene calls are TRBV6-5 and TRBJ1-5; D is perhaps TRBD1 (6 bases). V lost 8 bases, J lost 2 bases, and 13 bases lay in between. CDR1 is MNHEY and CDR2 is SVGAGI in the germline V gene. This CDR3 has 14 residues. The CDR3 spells CASSYRAGNQPQHF. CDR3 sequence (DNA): TGTGCCAGCTCCTACAGGGCGGGCAATCAGCCCCAGCATTTT.

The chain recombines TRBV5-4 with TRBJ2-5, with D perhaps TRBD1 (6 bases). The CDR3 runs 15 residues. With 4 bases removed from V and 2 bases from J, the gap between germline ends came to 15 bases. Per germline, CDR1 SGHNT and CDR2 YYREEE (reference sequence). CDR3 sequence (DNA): TGTGCCAGCAGCCCTCCGAGGGGACAACAAGAGACCCAGTACTTC. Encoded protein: CASSPPRGQQETQYF. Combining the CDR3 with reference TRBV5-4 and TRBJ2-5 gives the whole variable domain ETGVTQSPTHLIKTRGQQVTLRCSSQSGHNTVSWYQQALGQGPQFIFQYYREEENGRGNFPPRFSGLQFPNYSSELNVNALELDDSALYLCASSPPRGQQETQYFGPGTRLLVL.

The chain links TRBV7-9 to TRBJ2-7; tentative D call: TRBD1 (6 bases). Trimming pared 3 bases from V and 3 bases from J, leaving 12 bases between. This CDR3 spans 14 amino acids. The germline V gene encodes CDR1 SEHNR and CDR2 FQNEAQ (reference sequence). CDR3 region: CASSFRDTGYEQYF. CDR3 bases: TGTGCCAGCAGCTTCCGGGACACGGGCTACGAGCAGTACTTC.

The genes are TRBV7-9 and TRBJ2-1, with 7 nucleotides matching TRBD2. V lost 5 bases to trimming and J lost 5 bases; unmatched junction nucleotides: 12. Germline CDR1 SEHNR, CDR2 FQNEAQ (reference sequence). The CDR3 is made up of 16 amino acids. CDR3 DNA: TGTGCCAGCAGCCAGGGTCGGGACTATAGGGACAATGAGCAGTTCTTC. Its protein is CASSQGRDYRDNEQFF.

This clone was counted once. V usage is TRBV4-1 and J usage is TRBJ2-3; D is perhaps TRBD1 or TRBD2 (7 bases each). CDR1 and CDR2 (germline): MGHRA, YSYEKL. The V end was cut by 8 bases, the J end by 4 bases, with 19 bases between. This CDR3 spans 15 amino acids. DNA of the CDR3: TGCGCCAGCCAGCCCAGGGGGGGGCAGGCAGATACGCAGTATTTT. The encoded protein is CASQPRGGQADTQYF.

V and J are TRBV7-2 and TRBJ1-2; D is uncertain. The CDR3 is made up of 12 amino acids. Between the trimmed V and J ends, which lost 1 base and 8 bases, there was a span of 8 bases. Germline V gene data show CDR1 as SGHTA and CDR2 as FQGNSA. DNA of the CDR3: TGTGCCAGCAGCTTAGATTCTCGGGGCTACACCTTC. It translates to CASSLDSRGYTF.

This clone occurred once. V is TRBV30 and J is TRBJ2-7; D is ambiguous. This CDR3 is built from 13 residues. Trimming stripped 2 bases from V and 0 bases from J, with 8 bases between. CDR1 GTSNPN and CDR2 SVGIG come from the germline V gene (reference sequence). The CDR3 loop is CAWSSTVSYEQYF. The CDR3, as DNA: TGTGCCTGGAGTTCAACCGTCTCCTACGAGCAGTACTTC. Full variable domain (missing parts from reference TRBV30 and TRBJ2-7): SQTIHQWPATLVQPVGSPLSLECTVEGTSNPNLYWYRQAAGRGLQLLFYSVGIGQISSEVPQNLSASRPQDRQFILSSKKLLLSDSGFYLCAWSSTVSYEQYFGPGTRLTVT.

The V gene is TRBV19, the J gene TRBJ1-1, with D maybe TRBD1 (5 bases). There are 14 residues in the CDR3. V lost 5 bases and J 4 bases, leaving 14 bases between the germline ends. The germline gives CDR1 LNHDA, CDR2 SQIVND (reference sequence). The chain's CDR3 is CASSPRGGTTEAFF. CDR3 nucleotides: TGTGCCAGTAGTCCGCGTGGAGGGACCACTGAAGCTTTCTTT.

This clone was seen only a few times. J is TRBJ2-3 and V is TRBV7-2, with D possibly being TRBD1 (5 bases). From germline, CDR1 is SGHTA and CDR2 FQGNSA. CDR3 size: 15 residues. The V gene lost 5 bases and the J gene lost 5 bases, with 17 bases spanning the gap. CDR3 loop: CASSPRPLRGDTQYF. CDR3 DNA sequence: TGTGCCAGCAGCCCTAGACCTCTAAGGGGAGATACGCAGTATTTT.

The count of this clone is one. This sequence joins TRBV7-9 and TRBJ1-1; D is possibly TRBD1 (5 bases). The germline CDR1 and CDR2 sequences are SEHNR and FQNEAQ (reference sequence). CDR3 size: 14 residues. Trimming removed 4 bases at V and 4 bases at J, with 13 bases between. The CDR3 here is CASSSNSGGTEAFF. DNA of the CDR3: TGTGCCAGCAGCTCTAATAGTGGGGGCACTGAAGCTTTCTTT.

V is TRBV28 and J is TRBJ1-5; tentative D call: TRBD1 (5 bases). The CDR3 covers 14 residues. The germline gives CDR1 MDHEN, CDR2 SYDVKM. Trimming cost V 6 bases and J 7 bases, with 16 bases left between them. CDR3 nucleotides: TGTGCCAGCAGGACTCCGGGACTTCAGCAGCCCCAGCATTTT. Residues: CASRTPGLQQPQHF.

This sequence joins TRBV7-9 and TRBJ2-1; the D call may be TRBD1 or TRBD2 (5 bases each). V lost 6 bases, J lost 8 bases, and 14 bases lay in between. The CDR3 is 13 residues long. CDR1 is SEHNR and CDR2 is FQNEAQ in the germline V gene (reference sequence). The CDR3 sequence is CASRGEILDEQFF. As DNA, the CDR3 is TGTGCCAGCAGAGGGGAGATACTTGATGAGCAGTTCTTC.

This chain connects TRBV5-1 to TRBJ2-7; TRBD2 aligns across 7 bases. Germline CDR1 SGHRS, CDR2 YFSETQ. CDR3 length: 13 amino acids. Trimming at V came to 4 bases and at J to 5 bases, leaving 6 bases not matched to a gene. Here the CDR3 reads CASSGPGGNEQYF. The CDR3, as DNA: TGCGCCAGCAGCGGACCGGGGGGTAACGAGCAGTACTTC.

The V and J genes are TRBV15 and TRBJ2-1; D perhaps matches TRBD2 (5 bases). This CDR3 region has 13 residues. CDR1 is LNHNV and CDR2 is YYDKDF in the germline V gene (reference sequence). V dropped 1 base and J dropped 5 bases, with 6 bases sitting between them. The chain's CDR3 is CATSRGRNNEQFF. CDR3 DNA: TGTGCCACCAGCAGAGGGAGGAACAATGAGCAGTTCTTC.

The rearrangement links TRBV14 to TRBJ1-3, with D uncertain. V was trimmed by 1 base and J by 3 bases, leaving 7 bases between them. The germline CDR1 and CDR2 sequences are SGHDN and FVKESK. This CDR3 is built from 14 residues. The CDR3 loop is CASSQVGSGNTIYF. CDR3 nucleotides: TGTGCCAGCAGCCAAGTCGGTAGTGGAAACACCATATATTTT.

The CDR3 sequence: CASNPGQGYNEQFF. DNA of the CDR3: TGCGCCAGCAATCCGGGACAGGGTTACAATGAGCAGTTCTTC. The chain is built from TRBV5-1 and TRBJ2-1; TRBD1 agrees at 9 bases. V was clipped by 6 bases and J by 4 bases; unmatched bases: 5. The CDR3 runs to 14 residues. The germline gives CDR1 SGHRS, CDR2 YFSETQ.

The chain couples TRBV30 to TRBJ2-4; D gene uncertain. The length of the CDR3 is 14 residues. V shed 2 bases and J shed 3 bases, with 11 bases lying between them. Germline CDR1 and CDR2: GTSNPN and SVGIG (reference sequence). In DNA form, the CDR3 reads TGTGCCTGGAGTACTGGGTTGAGCAAAAACATTCAGTACTTC. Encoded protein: CAWSTGLSKNIQYF.

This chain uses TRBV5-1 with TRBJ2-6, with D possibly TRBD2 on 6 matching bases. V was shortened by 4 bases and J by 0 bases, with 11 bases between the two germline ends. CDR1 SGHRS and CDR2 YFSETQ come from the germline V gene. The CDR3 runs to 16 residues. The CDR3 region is CASSPAEGSGANVLTF. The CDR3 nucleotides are TGCGCCAGCAGCCCGGCGGAGGGCTCTGGGGCCAACGTCCTGACTTTC.

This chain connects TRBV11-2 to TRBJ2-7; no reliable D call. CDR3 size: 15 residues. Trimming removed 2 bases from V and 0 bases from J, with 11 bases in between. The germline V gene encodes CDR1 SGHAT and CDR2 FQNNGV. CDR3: CASSLLFSSSYEQYF. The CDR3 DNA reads TGTGCCAGCAGCTTATTATTTAGTAGCTCCTACGAGCAGTACTTC.

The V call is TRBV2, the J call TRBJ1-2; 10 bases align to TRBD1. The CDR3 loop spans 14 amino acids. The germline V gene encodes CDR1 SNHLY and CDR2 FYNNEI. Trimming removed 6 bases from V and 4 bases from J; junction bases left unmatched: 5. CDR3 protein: CASSRDRGFYGYTF. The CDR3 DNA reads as TGTGCCAGCAGCCGGGACAGGGGATTCTATGGCTACACCTTC.

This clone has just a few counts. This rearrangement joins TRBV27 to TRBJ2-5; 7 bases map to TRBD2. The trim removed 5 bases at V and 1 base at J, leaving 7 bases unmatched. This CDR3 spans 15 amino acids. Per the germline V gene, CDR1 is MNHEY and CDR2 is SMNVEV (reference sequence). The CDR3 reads CASSNGLVGQETQYF. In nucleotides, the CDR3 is TGTGCCAGCAGTAACGGACTAGTTGGCCAAGAGACCCAGTACTTC.

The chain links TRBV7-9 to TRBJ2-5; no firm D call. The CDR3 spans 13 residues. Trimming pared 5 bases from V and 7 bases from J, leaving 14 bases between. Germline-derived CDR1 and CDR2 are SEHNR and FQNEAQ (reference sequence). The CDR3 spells CASSAQNRGTQYF. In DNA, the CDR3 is TGTGCCAGCAGCGCACAAAACCGCGGGACCCAGTACTTC. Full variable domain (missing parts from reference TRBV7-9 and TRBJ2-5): DTGVSQNPRHKITKRGQNVTFRCDPISEHNRLYWYRQTLGQGPEFLTYFQNEAQLEKSRLLSDRFSAERPKGSFSTLEIQRTEQGDSAMYLCASSAQNRGTQYFGPGTRLLVL.

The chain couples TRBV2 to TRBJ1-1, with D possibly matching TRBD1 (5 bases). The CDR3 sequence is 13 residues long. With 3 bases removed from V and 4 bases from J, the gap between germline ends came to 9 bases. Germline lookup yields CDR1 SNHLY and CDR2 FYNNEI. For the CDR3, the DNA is TGTGCCAGCAGTGAGGGGGTGGTCACTGAAGCTTTCTTT. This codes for CASSEGVVTEAFF.

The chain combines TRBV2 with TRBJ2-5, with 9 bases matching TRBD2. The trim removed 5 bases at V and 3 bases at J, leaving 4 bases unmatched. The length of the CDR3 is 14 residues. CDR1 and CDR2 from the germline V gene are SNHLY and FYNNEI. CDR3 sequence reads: CASSPLAGEETQYF. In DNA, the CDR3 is TGTGCCAGCAGTCCACTAGCGGGCGAAGAGACCCAGTACTTC.

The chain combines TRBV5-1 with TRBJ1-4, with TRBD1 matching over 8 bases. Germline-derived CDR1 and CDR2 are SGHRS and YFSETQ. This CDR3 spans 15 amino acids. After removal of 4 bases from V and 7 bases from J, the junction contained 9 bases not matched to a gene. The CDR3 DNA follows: TGCGCCAGCAGCCAGACCGGTACAGGGGGTGAAAAACTGTTTTTT. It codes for CASSQTGTGGEKLFF.

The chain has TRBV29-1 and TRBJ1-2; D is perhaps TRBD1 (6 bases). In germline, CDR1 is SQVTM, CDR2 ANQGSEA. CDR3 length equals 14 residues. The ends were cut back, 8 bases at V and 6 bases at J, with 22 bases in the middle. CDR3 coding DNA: TGCAGCCAATACCGGAGGGACACCAAGAATGGCTACACCTTC. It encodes CSQYRRDTKNGYTF. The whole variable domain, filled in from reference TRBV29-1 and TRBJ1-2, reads SAVISQKPSRDICQRGTSLTIQCQVDSQVTMMFWYRQQPGQSLTLIATANQGSEATYESGFVIDKFPISRPNLTFSTLTVSNMSPEDSSIYLCSQYRRDTKNGYTFGSGTRLTVV.

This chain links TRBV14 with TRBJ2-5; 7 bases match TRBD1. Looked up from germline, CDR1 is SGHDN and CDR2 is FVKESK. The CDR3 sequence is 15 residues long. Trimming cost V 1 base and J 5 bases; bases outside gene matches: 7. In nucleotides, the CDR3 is TGTGCCAGCAGCCAAGCTGGCAGGGGGTCGGAGACCCAGTACTTC. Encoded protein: CASSQAGRGSETQYF.

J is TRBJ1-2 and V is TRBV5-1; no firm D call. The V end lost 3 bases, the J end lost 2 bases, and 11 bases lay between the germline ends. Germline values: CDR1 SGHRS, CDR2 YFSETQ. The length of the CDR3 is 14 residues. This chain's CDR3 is CASSSTPENYGYTF. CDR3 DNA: TGCGCCAGCAGCTCAACGCCGGAAAACTATGGCTACACCTTC.

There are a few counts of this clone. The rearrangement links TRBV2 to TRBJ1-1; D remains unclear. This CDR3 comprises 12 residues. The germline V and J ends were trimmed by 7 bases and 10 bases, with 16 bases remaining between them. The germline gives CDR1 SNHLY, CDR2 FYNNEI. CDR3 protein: CASNVRHPPAFF. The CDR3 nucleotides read TGTGCCAGCAACGTCAGGCACCCCCCAGCTTTCTTT.